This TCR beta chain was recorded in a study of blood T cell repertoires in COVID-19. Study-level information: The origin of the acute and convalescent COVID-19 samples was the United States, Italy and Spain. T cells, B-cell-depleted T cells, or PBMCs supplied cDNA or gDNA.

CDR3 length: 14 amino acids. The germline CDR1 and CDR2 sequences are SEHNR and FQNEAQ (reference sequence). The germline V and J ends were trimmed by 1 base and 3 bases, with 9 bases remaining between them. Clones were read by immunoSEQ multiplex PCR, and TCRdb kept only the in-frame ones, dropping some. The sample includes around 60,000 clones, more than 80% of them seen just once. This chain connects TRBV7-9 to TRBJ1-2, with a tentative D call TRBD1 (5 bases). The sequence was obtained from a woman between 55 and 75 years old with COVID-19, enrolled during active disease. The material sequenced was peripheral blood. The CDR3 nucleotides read TGTGCCAGCAGCTTAGAGAGACAGTACTATGGCTACACCTTC. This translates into CASSLERQYYGYTF. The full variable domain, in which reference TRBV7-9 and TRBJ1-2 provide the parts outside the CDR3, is DTGVSQNPRHKITKRGQNVTFRCDPISEHNRLYWYRQTLGQGPEFLTYFQNEAQLEKSRLLSDRFSAERPKGSFSTLEIQRTEQGDSAMYLCASSLERQYYGYTFGSGTRLTVV.